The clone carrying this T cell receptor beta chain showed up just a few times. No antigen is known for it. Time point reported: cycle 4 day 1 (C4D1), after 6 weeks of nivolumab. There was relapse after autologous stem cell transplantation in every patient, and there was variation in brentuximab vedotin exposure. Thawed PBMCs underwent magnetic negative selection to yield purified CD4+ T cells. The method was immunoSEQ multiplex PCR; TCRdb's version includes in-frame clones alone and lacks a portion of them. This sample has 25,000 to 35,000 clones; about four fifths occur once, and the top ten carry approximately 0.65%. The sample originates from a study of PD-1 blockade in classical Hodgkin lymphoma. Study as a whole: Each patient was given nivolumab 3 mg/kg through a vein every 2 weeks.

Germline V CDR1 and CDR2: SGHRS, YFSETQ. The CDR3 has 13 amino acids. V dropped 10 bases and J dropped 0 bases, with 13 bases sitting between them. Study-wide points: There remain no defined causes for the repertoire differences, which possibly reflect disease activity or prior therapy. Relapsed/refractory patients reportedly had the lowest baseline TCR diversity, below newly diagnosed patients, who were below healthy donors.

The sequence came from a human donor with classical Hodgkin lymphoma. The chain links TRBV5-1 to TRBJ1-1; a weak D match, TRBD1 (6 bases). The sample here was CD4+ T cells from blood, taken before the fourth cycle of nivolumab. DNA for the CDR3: TGCGCCTCAGCTACAGGGATGAACACTGAAGCTTTCTTT. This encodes CASATGMNTEAFF.